This T cell receptor (beta chain) derives from a study of blood T cell repertoires in COVID-19. Study-wide context: Both acute and convalescent COVID-19 samples were obtained from the United States, Italy and Spain. PBMCs, B-cell-depleted T cells, or T cells provided the cDNA or gDNA that made up the material.

In the original workflow: For nucleated cells, counts were estimated from reference gene primer amplification. Profiled with immunoSEQ multiplex PCR; TCRdb holds only in-frame clones, not every one. V and J calls and clone size are those listed in that table; D and trimming were worked out from the DNA. The sample has about 55,000 clones, roughly 88% seen once. Trimming stripped 3 bases from V and 10 bases from J, with 13 bases between. The germline V gene has CDR1 SGHRS and CDR2 YFSETQ. The CDR3 consists of 12 residues. This clone was counted once. The sequenced material came from peripheral blood. The receptor comes from a woman of 80 years or more with acute or convalescent COVID-19. V gene TRBV5-1 combines with J gene TRBJ1-2, with no clear D. CDR3 loop: CASSSGSQTYTF. CDR3 DNA sequence: TGCGCCAGCAGCTCTGGGAGTCAGACCTACACCTTC.